This T cell receptor (beta chain) was recovered during a study of Ad26.COV2.S vaccination and SARS-CoV-2 variants (dated by TCRdb to the early 2020s). With regard to the full study: Donors in the vaccine arm were drawn from COV1001, a multicentre, randomized, double-blind, placebo-controlled phase I-IIa trial testing Ad26.COV2.S in healthy adults. The TCR-sequenced set comprised approximately 32 samples: roughly 19 Ad26.COV2.S vaccine recipients, 5 placebo recipients and 8 SARS-CoV-2 convalescent individuals. Trial participants were randomized into five groups of five, in which low-dose or high-dose Ad26.COV2.S was given once or twice, or placebo was given on both occasions. Investigators remained blinded to trial group allocation during experiments and outcome assessment. The specificity and breadth of SARS-CoV-2-reactive T cell receptors after Ad26.COV2.S vaccination were assessed by TCRbeta repertoire sequencing. Dosing of Ad26.COV2.S was intramuscular, at either 5x10^10 or 1x10^11 viral particles, delivered as one shot or as two shots spaced 56 days apart. What the study reported, not specific to this receptor: After vaccination, substantial breadth of spike-specific CD8+ and CD4+ T cell responses was reported. Vaccine and placebo recipients had similar non-spike TCR breadth, a finding consistent with the vaccine containing only spike. Spike-specific TCR breadth was higher in Ad26.COV2.S recipients than in placebo recipients (P = 0.0014). The study was not powered for comparison of responses between vaccine doses or regimens. The authors noted that the TCR breadth and depth analyses may have underestimated total T cell responses.

The immunoSEQ Assay was the method used to sequence TCRbeta CDR3 regions. After extraction, genomic DNA underwent amplification by bias-controlled multiplex PCR, followed by high-throughput sequencing. The paper's processing steps were these. To quantify the absolute abundance of every unique TCRbeta CDR3 region, sequences were collapsed and filtered. T cell fraction was estimated by normalization of TCRbeta template counts to usable DNA, with usable DNA being measured through amplification of reference genes present in all nucleated cells. Repertoire TCRs were annotated as SARS-CoV-2-specific by exact matching of V gene, CDR3 amino acid sequence and J gene to a known reactive TCR set. The reference SARS-CoV-2 TCR set was derived from MIRA and filtered for enrichment in COVID-19-positive ImmuneCODE repertoires, a step that removed public or cross-reactive TCRs. Using the MIRA antigens, annotated TCRs were further analysed by specific ORF or by position within an ORF. Breadth was defined as annotated unique rearrangements over total unique productive rearrangements; depth was the summed frequency of those rearrangements. Two-sided Wilcoxon rank-sum tests were used to compare TCR breadth between groups. TCRdb mirrors the immuneACCESS table, restricted to in-frame sequences. Some clones are absent from its copies; in checked studies, under half trace to an unresolved V gene, and the reason for the others is unknown. D and trimming were read from the DNA, whereas the V and J calls and clone size are those reported in that table. The sample contains 360,000 or so clones, around 89% of them found a single time. Under 2% of the sample belongs to the ten largest clones.

A word on this clone: Its binding antigen is unknown. Base qualities are not recorded, but no much larger clone differs from it by a single base.

The sample's treatment or condition label, in plain terms: about 20 received Ad26.COV2.S at low or high dose, single or two shots; 5 received placebo; per-sample allocation not given. Repertoires of vaccine and placebo recipients were sequenced from samples taken on day 63 after the first injection. Between 29 July and 7 August 2020, Cohort 1b enrolled about 27 adults aged 18-55 years at one site in Boston, USA. Ad26.COV2.S was a replication-incompetent adenovirus type 26 vector that expressed a prefusion-stabilized SARS-CoV-2 spike protein derived from the original Wuhan strain. After removal of 4 bases from V and 3 bases from J, the junction retains 0 bases not matched to a gene. The germline V gene (reference sequence) supplies CDR1 WNHNN and CDR2 SYGVQD. The CDR3 runs 13 amino acids, cysteine and phenylalanine included. Here the CDR3 DNA is all that survives: 39 bases in frame from base 1.

This sequence originates from a person between 18 and 65 years old who received the Ad26.COV2.S COVID-19 vaccine or a placebo. The sequencing used peripheral blood, collected in a trial of Ad26.COV2.S vaccine versus placebo. This sequence uses TRBV10-1 and TRBJ2-3; TRBD2 matches 8 bases in the middle. The bases are TGCGCCAGCAGTGTAGCGGGAACAGATACGCAGTATTTT. It codes for CASSVAGTDTQYF.